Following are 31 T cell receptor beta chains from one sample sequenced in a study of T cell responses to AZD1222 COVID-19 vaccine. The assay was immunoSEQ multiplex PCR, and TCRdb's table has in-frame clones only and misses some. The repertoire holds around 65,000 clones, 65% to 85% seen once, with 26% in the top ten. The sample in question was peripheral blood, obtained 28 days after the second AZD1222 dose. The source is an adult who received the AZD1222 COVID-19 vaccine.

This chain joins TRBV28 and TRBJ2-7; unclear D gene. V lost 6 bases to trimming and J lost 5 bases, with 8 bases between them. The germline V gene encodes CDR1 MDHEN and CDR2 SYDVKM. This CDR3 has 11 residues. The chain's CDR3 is CASSRPHEQYF. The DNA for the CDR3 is TGTGCCAGCAGCCGCCCTCACGAGCAGTACTTC.

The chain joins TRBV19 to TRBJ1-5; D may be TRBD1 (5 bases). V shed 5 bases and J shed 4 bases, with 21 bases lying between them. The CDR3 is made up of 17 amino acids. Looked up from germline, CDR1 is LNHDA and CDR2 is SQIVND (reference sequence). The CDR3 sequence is CASSAIPQTVLNQPQHF. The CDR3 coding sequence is TGTGCCAGTAGTGCGATCCCTCAGACAGTGCTAAATCAGCCCCAGCATTTT.

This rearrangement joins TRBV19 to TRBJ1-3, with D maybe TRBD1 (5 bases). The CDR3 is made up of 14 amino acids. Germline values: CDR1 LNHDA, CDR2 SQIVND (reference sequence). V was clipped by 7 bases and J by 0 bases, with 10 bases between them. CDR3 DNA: TGTGCCAGTAAGGGACTGATCTCTGGAAACACCATATATTTT. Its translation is CASKGLISGNTIYF.

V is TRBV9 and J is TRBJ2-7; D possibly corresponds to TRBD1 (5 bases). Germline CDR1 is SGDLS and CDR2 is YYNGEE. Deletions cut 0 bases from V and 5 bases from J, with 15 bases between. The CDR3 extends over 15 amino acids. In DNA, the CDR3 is TGTGCCAGCAGCGTAGGAAACAGGCCGAGTAACGAGCAGTACTTC. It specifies CASSVGNRPSNEQYF.

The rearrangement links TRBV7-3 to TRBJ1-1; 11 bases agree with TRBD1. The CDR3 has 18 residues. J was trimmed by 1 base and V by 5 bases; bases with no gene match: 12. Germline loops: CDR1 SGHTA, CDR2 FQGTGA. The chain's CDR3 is CASSHEDRGRLWNTEAFF. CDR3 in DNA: TGTGCCAGCAGCCACGAGGACAGGGGGCGGTTATGGAACACTGAAGCTTTCTTT.

This chain's CDR3 is CASSLRRWGRASEQYF. In DNA, the CDR3 is TGTGCCAGCAGCTTAAGGCGCTGGGGGAGGGCCTCCGAGCAGTACTTC. This rearrangement joins TRBV7-2 to TRBJ2-7; 7 nucleotides align to TRBD2. Germline lookup yields CDR1 SGHTA and CDR2 FQGNSA. The junction had 13 bases not matched to a gene; V was cut back by 2 bases and J by 6 bases. This CDR3 has 16 residues.

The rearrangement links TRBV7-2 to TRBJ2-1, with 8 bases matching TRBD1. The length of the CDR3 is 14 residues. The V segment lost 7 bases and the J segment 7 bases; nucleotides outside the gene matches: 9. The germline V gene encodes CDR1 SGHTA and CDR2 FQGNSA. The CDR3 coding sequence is TGTGCCAGCAACCCAACGACAGGGGTGAATGAGCAGTTCTTC. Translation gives CASNPTTGVNEQFF.

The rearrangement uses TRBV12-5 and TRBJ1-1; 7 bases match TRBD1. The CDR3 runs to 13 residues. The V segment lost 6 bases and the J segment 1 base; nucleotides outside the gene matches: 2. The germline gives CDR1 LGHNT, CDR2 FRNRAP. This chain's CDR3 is CASGRTGNTEAFF. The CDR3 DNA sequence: TGTGCTAGTGGACGGACAGGGAACACTGAAGCTTTCTTT.

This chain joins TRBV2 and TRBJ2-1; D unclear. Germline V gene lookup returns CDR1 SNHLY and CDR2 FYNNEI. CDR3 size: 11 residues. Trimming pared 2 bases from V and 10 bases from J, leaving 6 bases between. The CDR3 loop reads CASSEMEEQFF. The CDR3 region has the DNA TGTGCCAGCAGTGAAATGGAGGAGCAGTTCTTC. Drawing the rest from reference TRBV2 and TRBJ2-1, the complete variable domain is EPEVTQTPSHQVTQMGQEVILRCVPISNHLYFYWYRQILGQKVEFLVSFYNNEISEKSEIFDDQFSVERPDGSNFTLKIRSTKLEDSAMYFCASSEMEEQFFGPGTRLTVL.

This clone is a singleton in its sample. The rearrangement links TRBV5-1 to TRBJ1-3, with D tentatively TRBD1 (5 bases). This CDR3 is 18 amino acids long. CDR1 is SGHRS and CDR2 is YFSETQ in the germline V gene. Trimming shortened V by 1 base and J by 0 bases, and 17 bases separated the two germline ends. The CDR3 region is CASSLWGTGPNSGNTIYF. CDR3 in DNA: TGCGCCAGCAGCTTGTGGGGTACGGGACCCAACTCTGGAAACACCATATATTTT.

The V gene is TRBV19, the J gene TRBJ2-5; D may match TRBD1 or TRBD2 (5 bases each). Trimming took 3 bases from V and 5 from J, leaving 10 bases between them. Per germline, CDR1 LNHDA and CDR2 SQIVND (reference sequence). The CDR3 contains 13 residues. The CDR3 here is CASSMGDLETQYF. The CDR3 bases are TGTGCCAGTAGTATGGGGGATTTGGAGACCCAGTACTTC.

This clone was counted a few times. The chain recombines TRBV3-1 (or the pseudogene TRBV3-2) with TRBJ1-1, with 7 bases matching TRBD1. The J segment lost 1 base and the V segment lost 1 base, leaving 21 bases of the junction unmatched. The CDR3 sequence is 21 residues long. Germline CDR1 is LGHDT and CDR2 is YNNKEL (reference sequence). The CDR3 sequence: CASSQVYLSGRNRGPNTEAFF. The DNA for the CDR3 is TGTGCCAGCAGCCAAGTCTATTTGTCAGGGCGGAACAGGGGACCGAACACTGAAGCTTTCTTT.

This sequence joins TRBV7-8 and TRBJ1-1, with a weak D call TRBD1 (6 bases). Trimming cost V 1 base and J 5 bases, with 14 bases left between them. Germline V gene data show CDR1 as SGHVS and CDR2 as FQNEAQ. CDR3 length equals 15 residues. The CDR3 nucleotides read TGTGCCAGCAGCTTAGTGGTCAGGGGTAGGACTGAAGCTTTCTTT. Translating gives CASSLVVRGRTEAFF.

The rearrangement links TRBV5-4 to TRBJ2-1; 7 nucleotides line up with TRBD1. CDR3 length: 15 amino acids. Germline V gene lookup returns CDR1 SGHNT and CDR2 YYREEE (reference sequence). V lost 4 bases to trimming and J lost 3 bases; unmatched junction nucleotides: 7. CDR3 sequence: CASSHPRQGYNEQFF. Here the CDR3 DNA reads TGTGCCAGCAGCCATCCAAGACAGGGCTACAATGAGCAGTTCTTC.

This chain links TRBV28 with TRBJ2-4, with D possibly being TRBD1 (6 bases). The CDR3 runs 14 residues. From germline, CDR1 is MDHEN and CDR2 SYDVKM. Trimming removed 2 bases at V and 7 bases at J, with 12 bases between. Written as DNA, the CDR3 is TGTGCCAGCAGTTTAATGGGGGCTATGAACATTCAGTACTTC. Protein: CASSLMGAMNIQYF. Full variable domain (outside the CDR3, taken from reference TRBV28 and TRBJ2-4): DVKVTQSSRYLVKRTGEKVFLECVQDMDHENMFWYRQDPGLGLRLIYFSYDVKMKEKGDIPEGYSVSREKKERFSLILESASTNQTSMYLCASSLMGAMNIQYFGAGTRLSVL.

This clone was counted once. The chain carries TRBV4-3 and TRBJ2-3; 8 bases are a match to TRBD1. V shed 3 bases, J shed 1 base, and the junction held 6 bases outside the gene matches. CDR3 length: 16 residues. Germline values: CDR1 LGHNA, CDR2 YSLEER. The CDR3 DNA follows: TGCGCCAGCAGCCAGGACCGGGGACAGGGCACAGATACGCAGTATTTT. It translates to CASSQDRGQGTDTQYF.

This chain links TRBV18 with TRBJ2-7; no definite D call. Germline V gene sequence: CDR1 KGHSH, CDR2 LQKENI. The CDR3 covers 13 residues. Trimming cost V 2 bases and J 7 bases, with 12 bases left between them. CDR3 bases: TGTGCCAGCTCACCAGGTGCTACTCTGGAGCAGTACTTC. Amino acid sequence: CASSPGATLEQYF. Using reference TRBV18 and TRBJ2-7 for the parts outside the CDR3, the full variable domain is NAGVMQNPRHLVRRRGQEARLRCSPMKGHSHVYWYRQLPEEGLKFMVYLQKENIIDESGMPKERFSAEFPKEGPSILRIQQVVRGDSAAYFCASSPGATLEQYFGPGTRLTVT.

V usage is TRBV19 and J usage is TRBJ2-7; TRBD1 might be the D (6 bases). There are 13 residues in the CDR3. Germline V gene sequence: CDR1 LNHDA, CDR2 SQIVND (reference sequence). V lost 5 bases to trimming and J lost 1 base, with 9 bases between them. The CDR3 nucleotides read TGTGCCAGTAGTCCCAGGGGATCCTACGAGCAGTACTTC. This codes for CASSPRGSYEQYF.

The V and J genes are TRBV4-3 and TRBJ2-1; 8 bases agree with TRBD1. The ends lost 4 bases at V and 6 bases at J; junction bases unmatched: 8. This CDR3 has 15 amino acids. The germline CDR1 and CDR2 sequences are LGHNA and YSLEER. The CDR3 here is CASSPQGQVVNEQFF. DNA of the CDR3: TGCGCCAGCAGCCCTCAGGGACAGGTCGTCAATGAGCAGTTCTTC.

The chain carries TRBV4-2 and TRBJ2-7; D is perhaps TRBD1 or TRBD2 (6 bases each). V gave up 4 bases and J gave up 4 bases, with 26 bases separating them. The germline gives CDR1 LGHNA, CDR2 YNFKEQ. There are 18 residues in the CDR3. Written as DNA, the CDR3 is TGTGCCAGCAGCCGGCTGGAGGGGGAGTTCCCCAGAAATTACGAGCAGTACTTC. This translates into CASSRLEGEFPRNYEQYF.

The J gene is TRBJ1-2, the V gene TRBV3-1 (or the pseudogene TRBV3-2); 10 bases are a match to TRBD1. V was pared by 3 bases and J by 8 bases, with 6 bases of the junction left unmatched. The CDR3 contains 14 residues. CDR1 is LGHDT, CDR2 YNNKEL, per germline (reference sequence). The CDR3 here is CASSQQLTGGGYTF. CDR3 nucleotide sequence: TGTGCCAGCAGCCAGCAATTGACAGGGGGCGGCTACACCTTC.

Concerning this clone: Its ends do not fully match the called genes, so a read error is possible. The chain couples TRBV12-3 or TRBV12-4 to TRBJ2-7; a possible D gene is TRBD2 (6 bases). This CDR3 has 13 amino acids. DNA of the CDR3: TGTGCCAGCAGTGAGACTAATAGCGGCAGGGCCCTCTTC. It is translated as CASSETNSGRALF.

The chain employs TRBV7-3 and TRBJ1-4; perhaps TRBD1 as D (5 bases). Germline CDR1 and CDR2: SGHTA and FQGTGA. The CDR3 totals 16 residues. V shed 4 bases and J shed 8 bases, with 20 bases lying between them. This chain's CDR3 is CASSWRRGNRTEKLFF. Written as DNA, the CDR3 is TGTGCCAGCAGCTGGAGGCGGGGGAACAGGACGGAAAAACTGTTTTTT.

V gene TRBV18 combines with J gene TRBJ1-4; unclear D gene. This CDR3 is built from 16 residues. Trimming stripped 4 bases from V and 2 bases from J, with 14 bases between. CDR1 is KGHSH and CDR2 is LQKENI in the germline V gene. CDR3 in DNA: TGTGCCAGCTCACTCAGGCGCACCTCTACTAATGAAAAACTGTTTTTT. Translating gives CASSLRRTSTNEKLFF.

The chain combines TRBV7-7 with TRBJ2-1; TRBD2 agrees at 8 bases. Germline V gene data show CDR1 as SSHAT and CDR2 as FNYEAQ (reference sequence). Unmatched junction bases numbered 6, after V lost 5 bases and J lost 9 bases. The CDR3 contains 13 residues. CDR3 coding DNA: TGTGCCAGCAGCAAGCGGGAGCTTAGTGAGCAGTTCTTC. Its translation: CASSKRELSEQFF.

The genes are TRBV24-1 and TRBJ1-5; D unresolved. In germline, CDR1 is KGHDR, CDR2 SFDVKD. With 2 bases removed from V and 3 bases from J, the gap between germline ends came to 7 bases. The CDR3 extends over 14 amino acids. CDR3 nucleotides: TGTGCCACCAGTGATTCGGCAGACAATCAGCCCCAGCATTTT. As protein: CATSDSADNQPQHF.

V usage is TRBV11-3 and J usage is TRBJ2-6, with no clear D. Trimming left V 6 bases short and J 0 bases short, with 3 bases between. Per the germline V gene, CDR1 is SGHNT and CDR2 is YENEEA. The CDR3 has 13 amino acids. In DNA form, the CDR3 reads TGTGCCAGCAGTGGCTCTGGGGCCAACGTCCTGACTTTC. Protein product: CASSGSGANVLTF.

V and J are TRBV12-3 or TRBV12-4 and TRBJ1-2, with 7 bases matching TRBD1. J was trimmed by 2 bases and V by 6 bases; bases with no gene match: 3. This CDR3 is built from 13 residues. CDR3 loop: CASSIQGNYGYTF. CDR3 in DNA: TGTGCCAGCAGCATACAGGGGAACTATGGCTACACCTTC.

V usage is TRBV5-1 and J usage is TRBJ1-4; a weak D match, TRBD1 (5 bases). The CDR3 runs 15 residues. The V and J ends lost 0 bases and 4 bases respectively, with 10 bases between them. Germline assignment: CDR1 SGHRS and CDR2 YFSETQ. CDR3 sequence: CASSLAGTHNEKLFF. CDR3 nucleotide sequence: TGCGCCAGCAGCTTGGCCGGGACCCATAATGAAAAACTGTTTTTT.

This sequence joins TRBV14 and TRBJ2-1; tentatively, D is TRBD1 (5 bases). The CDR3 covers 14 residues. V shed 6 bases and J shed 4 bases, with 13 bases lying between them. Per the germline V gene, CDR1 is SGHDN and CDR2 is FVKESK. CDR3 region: CASSRQGNYNEQFF. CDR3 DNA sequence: TGTGCCAGCAGTAGGCAGGGTAATTACAATGAGCAGTTCTTC.

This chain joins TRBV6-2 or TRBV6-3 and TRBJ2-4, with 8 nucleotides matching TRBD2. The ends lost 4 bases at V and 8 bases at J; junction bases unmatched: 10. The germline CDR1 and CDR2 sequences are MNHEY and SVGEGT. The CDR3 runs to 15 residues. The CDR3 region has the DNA TGTGCCAGCAGTTCCTTTCAAAGCGGGAGTTACATTCAGTACTTC. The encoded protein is CASSSFQSGSYIQYF.